This TCR beta chain was identified in a study of low-dose radiotherapy and immunotherapy resistance in tumors (dated 2022 in TCRdb). Concerning the study at large: In Cohort 1, 0.5 Gy per fraction was delivered every 2 weeks, and a total PTV dose of 6.5 Gy was prescribed. For Cohort 2, the dose was 1 Gy per fraction given every two weeks, adding up to 13 Gy in total across 26 weeks. Patients were given nivolumab as a 240 mg flat dose every two weeks and ipilimumab at 1 mg/kg every six weeks, with both drugs delivered intravenously. Cyclophosphamide 200 mg/m2 was given intravenously every two weeks, one day before each radiation and immunotherapy administration. Starting on cycle 1 day 1, patients took 300 mg of aspirin by mouth once daily for four cycles. To make first-strand cDNA, Superscript III was used along with a set of TRAV- and TRBV-specific primers so that both the TCRalpha and TCRbeta chains were covered. No randomization into treatment groups was done for the people taking part in the trial. The translational analysis covered eight patients: three from the first dose cohort and the first five from the second dose cohort. Deep sequencing of the TCRalpha and TCRbeta libraries was carried out on an Illumina MiniSeq instrument.

The time point label here, explained by the study, means: before trial treatment. Donors were enrolled in RACIN, a single-arm phase I dose-escalation trial in which nivolumab, ipilimumab, aspirin, low-dose cyclophosphamide and low-dose radiotherapy were combined. To be eligible, a patient needed to have an advanced solid tumor that was TIL-negative. This clonotype has a count of ten or more. Its antigen is still unknown. No base quality values were provided; no much bigger clone lies one nucleotide off. The data were produced on an Illumina MiniSeq. A roughly 18-cycle PCR with Phusion amplified the TCRs, pairing a constant-region primer with the adapter that was attached to the V primers. Isolated mRNA was amplified with the MessageAmp II aRNA Amplification Kit, using a roughly 15-hour in vitro transcription at 37°C. The Dynabeads mRNA DIRECT Purification Kit was used to isolate mRNA for TCR sequencing. Indexed Illumina adapters were added in a second Phusion PCR of roughly 27 cycles, and the PCR products were purified with AMPure XP beads. As for how the authors treated the data: Custom Perl scripts pooled TCR sequences encoding the same protein, removed out-of-frame sequences and computed each clonotype's abundance. The analysis excluded TCR sequences that were supported by just one read. Shannon entropy, Gini index, clonality, richness, and the frequency of TCRs shared between repertoires were included as repertoire metrics. The public reads were reprocessed in TCRdb via fastp at Q25 and MiXCR, keeping in-frame beta chains. A single entry per CDR3 protein holds the most common genes and DNA from its merged rows. The V and J calls, along with clone size, are taken from TCRdb and not from the paper's own processing. The table for this sample lists about 50,000 distinct CDR3 sequences; roughly 10% of them were counted only once. The top ten constitute 5.5% to 7.5% of the sample.

V and J are truncated by 10 bases and 1 base respectively, leaving an intervening sequence of 16 bases. The CDR3 spans 14 residues, from the cysteine through the phenylalanine. The retained sequence is limited to the CDR3, 42 bases, with the frame set at the first base. The germline V gene gives CDR1 as ENHRY and CDR2 as SYGVKD. Recombination joined TRBV10-3 with TRBJ1-1, with a weak D call of TRBD1 (6 bases match). The source material was PBMCs, sampled before treatment. This sequence originates from a female donor with ovarian cancer. The CDR3 region reads CASGYDRPNTEAFF. The bases read TGTGCCAGCGGCTACGACAGGCCGAACACTGAAGCTTTCTTT.